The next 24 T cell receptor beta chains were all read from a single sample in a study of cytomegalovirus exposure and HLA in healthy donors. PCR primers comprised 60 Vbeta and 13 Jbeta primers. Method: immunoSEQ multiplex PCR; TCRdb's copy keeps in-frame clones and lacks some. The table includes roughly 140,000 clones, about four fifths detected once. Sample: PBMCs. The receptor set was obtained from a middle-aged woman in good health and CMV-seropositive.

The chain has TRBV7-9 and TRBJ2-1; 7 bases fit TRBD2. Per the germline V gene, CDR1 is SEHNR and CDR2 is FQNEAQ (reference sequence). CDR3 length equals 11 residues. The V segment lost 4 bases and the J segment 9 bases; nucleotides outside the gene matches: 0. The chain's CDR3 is CASSWTSEQFF. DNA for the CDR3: TGTGCCAGCAGCTGGACTAGTGAGCAGTTCTTC. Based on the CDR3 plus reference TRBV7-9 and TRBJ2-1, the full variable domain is DTGVSQNPRHKITKRGQNVTFRCDPISEHNRLYWYRQTLGQGPEFLTYFQNEAQLEKSRLLSDRFSAERPKGSFSTLEIQRTEQGDSAMYLCASSWTSEQFFGPGTRLTVL.

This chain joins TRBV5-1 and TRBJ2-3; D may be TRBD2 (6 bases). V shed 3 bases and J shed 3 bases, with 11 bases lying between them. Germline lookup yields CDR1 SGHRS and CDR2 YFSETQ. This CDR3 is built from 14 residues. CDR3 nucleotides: TGCGCCAGCAGCTCGGGACTGACAACAGATACGCAGTATTTT. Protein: CASSSGLTTDTQYF.

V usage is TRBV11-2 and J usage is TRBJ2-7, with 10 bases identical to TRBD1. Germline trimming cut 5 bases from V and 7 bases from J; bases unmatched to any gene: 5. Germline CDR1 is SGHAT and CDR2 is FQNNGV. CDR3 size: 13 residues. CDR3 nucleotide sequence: TGTGCCAGCAGCCGACAGGGGGCGGGGGAGCAGTACTTC. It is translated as CASSRQGAGEQYF.

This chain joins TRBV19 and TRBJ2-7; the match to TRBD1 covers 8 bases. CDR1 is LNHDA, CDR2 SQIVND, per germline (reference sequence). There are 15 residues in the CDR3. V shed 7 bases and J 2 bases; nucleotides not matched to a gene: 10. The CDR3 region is CASTYSAGQAYEQYF. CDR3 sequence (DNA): TGTGCCAGTACCTATTCGGCGGGACAGGCCTACGAGCAGTACTTC.

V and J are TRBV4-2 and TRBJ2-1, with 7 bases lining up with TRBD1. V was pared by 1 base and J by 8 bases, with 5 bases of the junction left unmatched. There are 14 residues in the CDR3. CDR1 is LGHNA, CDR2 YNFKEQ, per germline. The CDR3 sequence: CASSQAQGDDEQFF. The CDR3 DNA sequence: TGTGCCAGCAGCCAAGCGCAGGGGGACGATGAGCAGTTCTTC.

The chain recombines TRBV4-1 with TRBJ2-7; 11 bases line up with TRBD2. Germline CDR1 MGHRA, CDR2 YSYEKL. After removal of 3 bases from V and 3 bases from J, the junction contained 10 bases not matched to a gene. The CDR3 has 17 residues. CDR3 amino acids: CASSHQGLADRYYEQYF. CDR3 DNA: TGCGCCAGCAGCCACCAGGGACTAGCGGACCGATACTACGAGCAGTACTTC.

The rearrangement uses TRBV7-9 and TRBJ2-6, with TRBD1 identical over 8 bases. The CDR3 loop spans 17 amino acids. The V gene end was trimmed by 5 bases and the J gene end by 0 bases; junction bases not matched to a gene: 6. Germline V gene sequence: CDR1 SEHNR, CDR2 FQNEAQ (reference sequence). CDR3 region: CASSRDRGSSGANVLTF. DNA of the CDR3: TGTGCCAGCAGCCGTGACAGGGGAAGCTCTGGGGCCAACGTCCTGACTTTC. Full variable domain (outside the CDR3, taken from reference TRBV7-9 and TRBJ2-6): DTGVSQNPRHKITKRGQNVTFRCDPISEHNRLYWYRQTLGQGPEFLTYFQNEAQLEKSRLLSDRFSAERPKGSFSTLEIQRTEQGDSAMYLCASSRDRGSSGANVLTFGAGSRLTVL.

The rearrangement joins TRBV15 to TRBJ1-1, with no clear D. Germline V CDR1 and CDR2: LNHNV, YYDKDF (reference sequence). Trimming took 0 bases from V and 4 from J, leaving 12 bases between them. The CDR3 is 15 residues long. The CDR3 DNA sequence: TGTGCCACCAGCAGAGATCTGAGTCGCGGCACTGAAGCTTTCTTT. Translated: CATSRDLSRGTEAFF.

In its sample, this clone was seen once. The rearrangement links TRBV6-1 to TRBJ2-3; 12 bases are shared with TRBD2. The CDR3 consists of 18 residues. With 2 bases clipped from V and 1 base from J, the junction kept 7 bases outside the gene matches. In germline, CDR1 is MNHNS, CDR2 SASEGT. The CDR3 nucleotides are TGTGCCAGCAGTGAATATAGGACTAGCGGGACACGCACAGATACGCAGTATTTT. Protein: CASSEYRTSGTRTDTQYF.

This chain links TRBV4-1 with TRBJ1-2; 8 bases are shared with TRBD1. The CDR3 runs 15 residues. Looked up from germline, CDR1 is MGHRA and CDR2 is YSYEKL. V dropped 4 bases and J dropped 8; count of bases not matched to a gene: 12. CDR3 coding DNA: TGCGCCAGCAGCCCTGGGACAGGCAAACTTCTCGGCTACACCTTC. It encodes CASSPGTGKLLGYTF.

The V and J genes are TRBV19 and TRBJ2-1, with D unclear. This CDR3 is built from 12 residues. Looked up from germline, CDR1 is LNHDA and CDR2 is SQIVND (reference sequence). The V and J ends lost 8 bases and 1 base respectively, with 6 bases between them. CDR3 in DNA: TGTGCCAGTGCTACTTCCTACAATGAGCAGTTCTTC. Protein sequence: CASATSYNEQFF.

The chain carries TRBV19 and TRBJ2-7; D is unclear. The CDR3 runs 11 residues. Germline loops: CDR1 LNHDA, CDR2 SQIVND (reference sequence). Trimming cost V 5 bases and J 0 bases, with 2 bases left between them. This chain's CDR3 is CASSHSYEQYF. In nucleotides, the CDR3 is TGTGCCAGTAGTCACTCCTACGAGCAGTACTTC.

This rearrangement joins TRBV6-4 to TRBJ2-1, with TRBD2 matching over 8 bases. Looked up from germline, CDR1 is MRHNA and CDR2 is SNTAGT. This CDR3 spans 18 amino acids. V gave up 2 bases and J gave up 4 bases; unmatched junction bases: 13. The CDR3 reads CASSDPATGLAPYNEQFF. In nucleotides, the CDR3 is TGTGCCAGCAGTGACCCCGCTACCGGACTAGCTCCTTACAATGAGCAGTTCTTC.

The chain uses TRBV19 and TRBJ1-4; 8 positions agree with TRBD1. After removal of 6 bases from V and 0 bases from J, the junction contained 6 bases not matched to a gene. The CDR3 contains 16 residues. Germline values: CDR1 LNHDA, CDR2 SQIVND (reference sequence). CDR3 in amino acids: CASRKPGQATNEKLFF. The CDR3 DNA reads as TGTGCCAGTAGAAAACCGGGACAGGCAACTAATGAAAAACTGTTTTTT.

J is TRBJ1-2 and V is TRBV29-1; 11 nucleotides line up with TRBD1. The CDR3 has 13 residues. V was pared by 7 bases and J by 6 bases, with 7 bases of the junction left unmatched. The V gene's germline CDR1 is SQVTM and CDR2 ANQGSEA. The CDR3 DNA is TGCAGCGCCCCGGGACAGGGGGAACATGGCTACACCTTC. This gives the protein CSAPGQGEHGYTF.

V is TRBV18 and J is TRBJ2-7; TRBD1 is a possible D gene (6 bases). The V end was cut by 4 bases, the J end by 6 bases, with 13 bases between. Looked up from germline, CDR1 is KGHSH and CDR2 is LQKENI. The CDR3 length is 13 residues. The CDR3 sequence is CASSREGGGEQYF. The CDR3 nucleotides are TGTGCCAGCTCACGGGAAGGGGGTGGCGAGCAGTACTTC.

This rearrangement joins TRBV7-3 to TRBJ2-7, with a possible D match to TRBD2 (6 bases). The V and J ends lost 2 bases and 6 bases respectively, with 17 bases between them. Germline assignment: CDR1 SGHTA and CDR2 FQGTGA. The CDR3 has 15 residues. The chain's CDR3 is CASSLDGGGVSEQYF. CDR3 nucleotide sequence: TGTGCCAGCAGCTTAGACGGGGGAGGAGTAAGCGAGCAGTACTTC.

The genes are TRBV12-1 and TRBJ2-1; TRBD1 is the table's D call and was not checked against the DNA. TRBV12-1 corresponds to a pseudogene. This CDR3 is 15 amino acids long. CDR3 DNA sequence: TGTGCCAGCAGCCCCCCGACAGGTACCTACAATGAGCAGTTCTTC. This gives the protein CASSPPTGTYNEQFF.

CDR3 residues: CAWILHGGRYEQYF. CDR3 in DNA: TGTGCCTGGATCCTGCATGGGGGCAGGTACGAGCAGTACTTC. V usage is TRBV30 and J usage is TRBJ2-7; D perhaps matches TRBD1 (6 bases). The V end was cut by 4 bases, the J end by 4 bases, with 17 bases between. Germline V lookup: CDR1 GTSNPN, CDR2 SVGIG (reference sequence). The CDR3 totals 14 residues.

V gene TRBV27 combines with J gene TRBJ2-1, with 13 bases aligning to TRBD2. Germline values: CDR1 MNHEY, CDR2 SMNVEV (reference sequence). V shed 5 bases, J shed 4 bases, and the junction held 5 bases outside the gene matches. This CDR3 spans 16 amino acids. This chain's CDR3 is CASSGLAGARYNEQFF. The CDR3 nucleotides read TGTGCCAGCAGTGGACTAGCGGGGGCGCGATACAATGAGCAGTTCTTC.

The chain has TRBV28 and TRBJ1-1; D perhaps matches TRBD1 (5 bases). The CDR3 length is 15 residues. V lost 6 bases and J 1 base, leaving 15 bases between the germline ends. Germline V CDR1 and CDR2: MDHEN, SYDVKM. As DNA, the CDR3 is TGTGCCAGCAGATTTCAGGGCCCCCCGAACACTGAAGCTTTCTTT. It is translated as CASRFQGPPNTEAFF.

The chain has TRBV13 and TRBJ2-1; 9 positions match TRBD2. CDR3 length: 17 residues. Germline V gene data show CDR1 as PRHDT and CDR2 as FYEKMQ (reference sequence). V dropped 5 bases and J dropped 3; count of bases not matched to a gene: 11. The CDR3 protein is CASSRKQASGVYNEQFF. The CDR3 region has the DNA TGTGCCAGCAGCAGAAAGCAGGCTAGCGGGGTCTACAATGAGCAGTTCTTC.

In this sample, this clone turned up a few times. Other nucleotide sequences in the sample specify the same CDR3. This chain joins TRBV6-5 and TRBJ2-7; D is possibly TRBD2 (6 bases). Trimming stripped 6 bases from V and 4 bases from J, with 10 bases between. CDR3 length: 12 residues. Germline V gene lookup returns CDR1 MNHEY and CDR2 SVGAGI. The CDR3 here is CASSRGLYEQYF. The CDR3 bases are TGTGCCAGCAGCCGGGGACTGTACGAGCAGTACTTC.

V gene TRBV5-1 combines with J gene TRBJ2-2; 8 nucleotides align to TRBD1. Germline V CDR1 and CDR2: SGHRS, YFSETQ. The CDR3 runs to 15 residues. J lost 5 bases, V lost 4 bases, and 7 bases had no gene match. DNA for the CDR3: TGCGCCAGCAGCCGGGACAGGTTACGAACCGGGGAGCTGTTTTTT. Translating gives CASSRDRLRTGELFF.